The 17 T cell receptor beta chains listed next were all sequenced from one sample in a study of cytotoxic CD8 clonotypes in ibrutinib-treated CLL. Generated by immunoSEQ multiplex PCR, the TCRdb table keeps only in-frame clones and is missing some. The sample lists fewer than 80,000 clones, around 52% seen once, with roughly 14% in the top ten. Sequenced material: PBMCs, taken after 12 months of ibrutinib treatment. The receptors come from a human donor with chronic lymphocytic leukemia.

The chain has TRBV28 and TRBJ1-5, with D hard to call. Germline CDR1 MDHEN, CDR2 SYDVKM. This CDR3 has 13 amino acids. The ends were cut back, 7 bases at V and 8 bases at J, with 15 bases in the middle. The DNA for the CDR3 is TGTGCCAGCACATCGGGCCGTTTGGAGCCCCAGCATTTT. Translated, it gives CASTSGRLEPQHF. The full variable domain, completed using reference TRBV28 and TRBJ1-5, is DVKVTQSSRYLVKRTGEKVFLECVQDMDHENMFWYRQDPGLGLRLIYFSYDVKMKEKGDIPEGYSVSREKKERFSLILESASTNQTSMYLCASTSGRLEPQHFGDGTRLSIL.

The chain couples TRBV2 to TRBJ1-4, with 7 bases aligning to TRBD1. The V gene end was trimmed by 6 bases and the J gene end by 6 bases; junction bases not matched to a gene: 7. Per the germline V gene, CDR1 is SNHLY and CDR2 is FYNNEI. The CDR3 consists of 14 residues. The DNA for the CDR3 is TGTGCCAGCAGCGCCAGGGGGGTCTATGAAAAACTGTTTTTT. Translated, it gives CASSARGVYEKLFF.

This chain connects TRBV28 to TRBJ2-3; no clear D. The CDR3 contains 14 residues. Germline CDR1 reads MDHEN; CDR2 reads SYDVKM. V lost 3 bases to trimming and J lost 0 bases, with 7 bases between them. The CDR3 region has the DNA TGTGCCAGCAGTTTCTCGGGTAGCACAGATACGCAGTATTTT. Encoded protein: CASSFSGSTDTQYF.

The chain has TRBV2 and TRBJ1-3; D might be TRBD1 (6 bases). The CDR3 totals 15 residues. Germline lookup yields CDR1 SNHLY and CDR2 FYNNEI. Deletions cut 4 bases from V and 3 bases from J, with 13 bases between. Written as DNA, the CDR3 is TGTGCCAGCAGTGGACTCAGGGGCTTTGGAAACACCATATATTTT. This encodes CASSGLRGFGNTIYF.

V and J are TRBV19 and TRBJ2-5; TRBD1 matches at 10 bases. The germline V gene encodes CDR1 LNHDA and CDR2 SQIVND (reference sequence). Unmatched junction bases numbered 7, after V lost 3 bases and J lost 3 bases. The CDR3 loop spans 16 amino acids. The CDR3 DNA is TGTGCCAGTAGTATCCAGGGACAGGGGAAGAAAGAGACCCAGTACTTC. This codes for CASSIQGQGKKETQYF.

The chain combines TRBV10-2 with TRBJ1-5; D is unclear. This CDR3 is built from 16 residues. Germline CDR1 and CDR2: WSHSY and SAAADI. V gave up 2 bases and J gave up 1 base, with 12 bases separating them. The CDR3 sequence is CASSEGRGTSNQPQHF. In DNA form, the CDR3 reads TGCGCCAGCAGTGAGGGTCGGGGAACGAGCAATCAGCCCCAGCATTTT.

This chain joins TRBV27 and TRBJ2-1; the match to TRBD2 covers 8 bases. With V trimmed by 8 bases and J by 5 bases, 5 bases remained unmatched. The CDR3 is 13 amino acids. Germline V CDR1 and CDR2: MNHEY, SMNVEV (reference sequence). CDR3 loop: CASQREFDNEQFF. In DNA, the CDR3 is TGTGCCAGCCAGCGGGAGTTCGACAATGAGCAGTTCTTC.

The J gene is TRBJ1-1, the V gene TRBV6-5; D is possibly TRBD1 (5 bases). V was cut by 9 bases and J by 5 bases, with 22 bases left in between. The CDR3 is 15 amino acids. Germline values: CDR1 MNHEY, CDR2 SVGAGI. The CDR3 here is CASATLGRGGTEAFF. CDR3 in DNA: TGTGCCAGTGCGACTTTAGGGCGCGGGGGGACTGAAGCTTTCTTT.

The chain combines TRBV7-6 with TRBJ1-2; D might be TRBD1 (6 bases). There are 13 residues in the CDR3. Trimming took 5 bases from V and 8 from J, leaving 15 bases between them. Germline CDR1 reads SGHVS; CDR2 reads FNYEAQ. The CDR3 DNA follows: TGTGCCAGCAGCCTGGGACACGGCGTGGGCTACACCTTC. This sequence encodes CASSLGHGVGYTF.

This clone was seen only a few times. The sample carries other DNA sequences with the same CDR3. The genes are TRBV18 and TRBJ1-1; no reliable D call. Germline lookup yields CDR1 KGHSH and CDR2 LQKENI. The CDR3 has 13 residues. The germline V and J ends were trimmed by 2 bases and 1 base, with 5 bases remaining between them. CDR3 loop: CASSPGSNTEAFF. The DNA for the CDR3 is TGTGCCAGCTCACCAGGATCGAACACTGAAGCTTTCTTT.

Comment on this clone: This may stem from a read error, because a much larger clone lies one nucleotide away. The same CDR3 is also encoded by other DNA sequences in this sample. The gene calls are TRBV19 and TRBJ2-7; no reliable D call. In germline, CDR1 is LNHDA, CDR2 SQIVND (reference sequence). Deletions cut 6 bases from V and 5 bases from J, with 23 bases between. The CDR3 is 16 amino acids. The CDR3 sequence is CASRTNPGQAGDEQYF. The CDR3 nucleotides read TGTGCCAGTAGGACGAACCCCGGGCAGGCTGGCGACGAGCAGTACTTC.

The V and J genes are TRBV5-5 and TRBJ2-1; D may be TRBD2 (5 bases). CDR3 length: 15 amino acids. Germline-derived CDR1 and CDR2 are SGHKS and YYEKEE (reference sequence). V was clipped by 4 bases and J by 8 bases, with 19 bases between them. The CDR3 nucleotides read TGTGCCAGCAGCCTGAGGACTTACGCCGGCGATGAGCAGTTCTTC. This translates into CASSLRTYAGDEQFF.

The chain employs TRBV20-1 and TRBJ1-2; D possibly corresponds to TRBD1 (6 bases). Germline V gene data show CDR1 as DFQATT and CDR2 as SNEGSKA (reference sequence). CDR3 length equals 11 residues. Between the trimmed V and J ends, which lost 7 bases and 12 bases, there was a span of 18 bases. CDR3 nucleotide sequence: TGCAGTGGTCCATTACAGGGACGAAACACCTTC. It is translated as CSGPLQGRNTF.

The chain has TRBV5-6 and TRBJ2-2; possible D gene TRBD2, 6 bases. V was clipped by 2 bases and J by 16 bases, with 15 bases between them. Germline V CDR1 and CDR2: SGHDT, YYEEEE. The CDR3 covers 12 residues. This chain's CDR3 is CASSFRPGTPFF. CDR3 nucleotide sequence: TGTGCCAGCAGCTTTCGTCCGGGGACTCCGTTTTTT.

In this sample, this clone turned up many times. This chain joins TRBV4-1 and TRBJ2-7; D is possibly TRBD2 (5 bases). CDR1 and CDR2 from the germline V gene are MGHRA and YSYEKL. Trimming left V 8 bases short and J 6 bases short, with 11 bases between. The CDR3 length is 11 residues. The CDR3 spells CASQYGGEQYF. The CDR3 bases are TGCGCCAGCCAATACGGAGGCGAGCAGTACTTC.

This chain links TRBV11-2 with TRBJ2-2; D is undetermined. Germline assignment: CDR1 SGHAT and CDR2 FQNNGV. V was shortened by 1 base and J by 4 bases, with 4 bases between the two germline ends. There are 13 residues in the CDR3. The chain's CDR3 is CASSLVPTGELFF. CDR3 DNA sequence: TGTGCCAGCAGCTTAGTCCCCACCGGGGAGCTGTTTTTT.

The V and J genes are TRBV6-5 and TRBJ2-1; D perhaps matches TRBD1 (5 bases). V gave up 0 bases and J gave up 5 bases, with 14 bases separating them. The CDR3 has 16 amino acids. CDR1 and CDR2 from the germline V gene are MNHEY and SVGAGI. The CDR3 DNA reads TGTGCCAGCAGTTACTCTAGGGCAGGGTCCCACAATGAGCAGTTCTTC. It is translated as CASSYSRAGSHNEQFF.